The 30 T cell receptor beta chains below all came from one sample that was sequenced in a study of identical twins (dated by TCRdb to 2015 to 2016). The library was made by 5' RACE. Reads for this sample came from an Illumina HiSeq 2000. TCRdb's own reprocessing of the public reads used fastp at Q25 and MiXCR and kept productive beta chains. For every CDR3 protein sequence, its rows merge into one entry that carries the most common genes and DNA. This sample is represented by 220,000 or so distinct CDR3 sequences; roughly 7% of them were singletons. Around 3.4% of the sample rests with the top ten. The data also belong to a second study, concerning yellow fever vaccine responses in identical twins.

The material sequenced was memory (CD45RO+) T cells sorted from blood. What the cell subset or site label conveys for this sample: CD45RO+ enriched T cells. These receptors came from a woman younger than 30 in good health.

The chain couples TRBV11-2 to TRBJ2-1; possibly TRBD1 for D (5 bases). Germline V gives CDR1 SGHAT, CDR2 FQNNGV. CDR3 size: 16 residues. Trimming took 1 base from V and 8 from J, leaving 18 bases between them. CDR3 loop: CASSLGATRKGDEQFF. The CDR3 DNA reads as TGTGCCAGCAGCTTAGGGGCCACCCGCAAAGGGGATGAGCAGTTCTTC.

This clonotype turned up a few times. The chain has TRBV7-2 and TRBJ2-5; no firm D call. Germline CDR1 SGHTA, CDR2 FQGNSA. The CDR3 spans 15 residues. The V gene lost 5 bases and the J gene lost 1 base, with 14 bases spanning the gap. CDR3 nucleotide sequence: TGTGCCAGCAGCATGAACCGGGCCGTCCAAGAGACCCAGTACTTC. It is translated as CASSMNRAVQETQYF.

This clonotype was seen only a few times. The CDR3 DNA follows: TGTGCCAGCAGCTTAGTCGGGACTTCAACCGAAGCTTTCTTT. Translating it yields CASSLVGTSTEAFF. The chain links TRBV11-1 to TRBJ1-1; possible D gene TRBD1, 5 bases. The germline V gene has CDR1 SGHAT and CDR2 FQDESV (reference sequence). The CDR3 runs 14 residues. V lost 1 base to trimming and J lost 8 bases, with 14 bases between them.

This clonotype has only one observation. This chain connects TRBV7-9 to TRBJ1-1; the match to TRBD1 covers 7 bases. V was clipped by 4 bases and J by 3 bases; unmatched bases: 5. The CDR3 has 14 amino acids. CDR1 is SEHNR and CDR2 is FQNEAQ in the germline V gene (reference sequence). The CDR3 DNA reads TGTGCCAGCAGCTCCCCCGACAGGGACACTGAAGCTTTCTTT. Translated: CASSSPDRDTEAFF.

V usage is TRBV9 and J usage is TRBJ2-3, with 7 bases fitting TRBD2. V dropped 3 bases and J dropped 6; count of bases not matched to a gene: 13. The V gene's germline CDR1 is SGDLS and CDR2 YYNGEE. This CDR3 has 16 amino acids. The CDR3 loop reads CASSGERDPRRDTQYF. DNA of the CDR3: TGTGCCAGCAGCGGGGAGCGGGATCCACGTCGGGATACGCAGTATTTT.

The gene calls are TRBV7-8 and TRBJ1-5; D might be TRBD1 (5 bases). V was shortened by 1 base and J by 4 bases, with 14 bases between the two germline ends. In germline, CDR1 is SGHVS, CDR2 FQNEAQ. The CDR3 covers 16 residues. CDR3: CASSLGHGQGNQPQHF. CDR3 nucleotides: TGTGCCAGCAGCTTAGGGCATGGGCAGGGTAATCAGCCCCAGCATTTT.

The V and J genes are TRBV11-2 and TRBJ2-7; a weak D match, TRBD2 (7 bases). V was shortened by 4 bases and J by 3 bases, with 22 bases between the two germline ends. CDR3 size: 17 residues. Germline assignment: CDR1 SGHAT and CDR2 FQNNGV. Here the CDR3 DNA reads TGTGCCAGCAGCTCAATAGGGGGAGGGGCTGGATTCTACGAGCAGTACGTC. Amino acids: CASSSIGGGAGFYEQYV.

This clonotype was recorded a few times. This chain connects TRBV6-1 to TRBJ2-7; TRBD2 agrees at 11 bases. Germline CDR1 reads MNHNS; CDR2 reads SASEGT. V was clipped by 5 bases and J by 4 bases; unmatched bases: 7. This CDR3 is 15 amino acids long. The CDR3 reads CASSPAGTSGYEQYF. The CDR3 region has the DNA TGTGCCAGCAGTCCAGCCGGGACTAGCGGTTACGAGCAGTACTTC.

The table lists this clonotype with a few counts. The chain employs TRBV3-1 and TRBJ2-3; a weak D match, TRBD2 (5 bases). Between the trimmed V and J ends, which lost 4 bases and 1 base, there was a span of 15 bases. The CDR3 sequence is 16 residues long. Germline V gene data show CDR1 as LGHDT and CDR2 as YNNKEL (reference sequence). In DNA, the CDR3 is TGTGCCAGCAGCCCGAGGGTCAGGCTGGGCACAGATACGCAGTATTTT. This encodes CASSPRVRLGTDTQYF.

The chain has TRBV7-9 and TRBJ2-1; D assignment may be TRBD1 or TRBD2 (5 bases each). Trimming pared 0 bases from V and 9 bases from J, leaving 9 bases between. The CDR3 spans 13 residues. Looked up from germline, CDR1 is SEHNR and CDR2 is FQNEAQ (reference sequence). The CDR3 spells CASSLAPGTEQFF. The CDR3 DNA reads TGTGCCAGCAGCTTAGCCCCAGGGACTGAGCAGTTCTTC. The full variable domain, rest sourced from reference TRBV7-9 and TRBJ2-1, is DTGVSQNPRHKITKRGQNVTFRCDPISEHNRLYWYRQTLGQGPEFLTYFQNEAQLEKSRLLSDRFSAERPKGSFSTLEIQRTEQGDSAMYLCASSLAPGTEQFFGPGTRLTVL.

This clonotype occurred many times. The chain employs TRBV3-1 and TRBJ2-1, with TRBD2 matching 16 bases. The CDR3 totals 21 residues. With V trimmed by 0 bases and J by 8 bases, 16 bases remained unmatched. Germline V gives CDR1 LGHDT, CDR2 YNNKEL (reference sequence). CDR3 region: CASSQDVARGTSGRAWDEQFF. As DNA, the CDR3 is TGTGCCAGCAGCCAAGATGTGGCGAGGGGGACTAGCGGGAGGGCATGGGATGAGCAGTTCTTC.

This clonotype was detected only a few times. The chain links TRBV20-1 to TRBJ2-7; 9 bases map to TRBD2. Germline lookup yields CDR1 DFQATT and CDR2 SNEGSKA (reference sequence). J gave up 6 bases and V 2 bases, and 8 bases lay outside the gene matches. The CDR3 loop spans 14 amino acids. CDR3 bases: TGCAGTGCTAGAAGGGGGCGGGGGGGCCGCGAGCAGTACGTC. It specifies CSARRGRGGREQYV.

This clonotype came up a few times. This chain links TRBV20-1 with TRBJ2-3; no definite D call. Germline CDR1 reads DFQATT; CDR2 reads SNEGSKA (reference sequence). CDR3 size: 12 residues. Trimming removed 6 bases at V and 3 bases at J, with 10 bases between. CDR3 loop: CSANPGTDTQYF. The CDR3 DNA reads TGCAGTGCCAACCCTGGGACAGATACGCAGTATTTT.

This clonotype was observed a handful of times. V is TRBV21-1 and J is TRBJ2-7. TRBV21-1 is a known pseudogene. CDR3 size: 14 residues. DNA of the CDR3: TGTGCCAGCAGCACCTCAGGGGGCTCCTACGAGCAGTACTTC. Translated: CASSTSGGSYEQYF.

This clonotype turned up a few times. The chain links TRBV2 to TRBJ2-3, with 8 bases identical to TRBD2. Germline V gene lookup returns CDR1 SNHLY and CDR2 FYNNEI. CDR3 length: 16 residues. V was clipped by 6 bases and J by 9 bases; unmatched bases: 17. In DNA, the CDR3 is TGTGCCAGCAGCTTACCGGGACTAGGCAGTAGGGGCACGCAGTATTTT. Translation gives CASSLPGLGSRGTQYF.

This clonotype was recorded at least ten times. The chain combines TRBV7-8 with TRBJ1-1; D is possibly TRBD1 (6 bases). This CDR3 is 16 amino acids long. Trimming stripped 5 bases from V and 5 bases from J, with 21 bases between. Germline-derived CDR1 and CDR2 are SGHVS and FQNEAQ. CDR3 amino acids: CASSRTVRGLTTEAFF. DNA for the CDR3: TGTGCCAGCAGCCGCACCGTCAGGGGTTTGACAACTGAAGCTTTCTTT.

This clonotype came up a few times. The CDR3 is CAISESVVDTQYF. The CDR3 DNA sequence: TGTGCCATCAGTGAGTCTGTTGTAGATACGCAGTATTTT. V and J are TRBV10-3 and TRBJ2-3; D is undetermined. The ends were cut back, 0 bases at V and 5 bases at J, with 6 bases in the middle. The CDR3 loop spans 13 amino acids. Germline CDR1 ENHRY, CDR2 SYGVKD.

This clonotype was picked up a small number of times. The chain recombines TRBV24-1 with TRBJ2-3; TRBD1 matches 7 bases. The length of the CDR3 is 14 residues. The V gene end was trimmed by 4 bases and the J gene end by 6 bases; junction bases not matched to a gene: 6. Per germline, CDR1 KGHDR and CDR2 SFDVKD. The CDR3 region has the DNA TGTGCCACCAGTGACACCGGGACAGTGGATACGCAGTATTTT. It is translated as CATSDTGTVDTQYF.

This clonotype was observed many times. V usage is TRBV10-3 and J usage is TRBJ2-3; a weak D match, TRBD2 (5 bases). Germline CDR1 reads ENHRY; CDR2 reads SYGVKD. This CDR3 is built from 13 residues. Trimming left V 7 bases short and J 4 bases short, with 12 bases between. The CDR3 bases are TGTGCCATCATGTCCCACGGGGCAGATACGCAGTATTTT. Protein product: CAIMSHGADTQYF.

V and J are TRBV20-1 and TRBJ2-1; 14 bases line up with TRBD2. J gave up 7 bases and V 2 bases, and 7 bases lay outside the gene matches. This CDR3 has 16 amino acids. CDR1 DFQATT and CDR2 SNEGSKA come from the germline V gene (reference sequence). The CDR3 DNA follows: TGCAGTGCTAGAAAGGGGGGACTAGCGGGAGTGAATGAGCAGTTCTTC. It translates to CSARKGGLAGVNEQFF.

V gene TRBV7-2 combines with J gene TRBJ2-1; 7 nucleotides line up with TRBD1. After removal of 4 bases from V and 0 bases from J, the junction contained 9 bases not matched to a gene. CDR1 is SGHTA, CDR2 FQGNSA, per germline. The CDR3 loop spans 17 amino acids. CDR3 region: CASSSRQGGSSYNEQFF. The CDR3 nucleotides read TGTGCCAGCAGCTCTCGACAGGGTGGATCCTCCTACAATGAGCAGTTCTTC.

This clonotype was picked up many times. The CDR3 sequence: CASSPTPDPYGYTF. The CDR3 DNA reads TGTGCCAGCAGTCCTACCCCTGACCCCTATGGCTACACCTTC. The chain is built from TRBV7-6 and TRBJ1-2; D is undetermined. CDR1 is SGHVS, CDR2 FNYEAQ, per germline. There are 14 residues in the CDR3. V dropped 6 bases and J dropped 4 bases, with 15 bases sitting between them.

This clonotype occurred a few times. V usage is TRBV29-1 and J usage is TRBJ1-1; tentatively, D is TRBD1 (5 bases). CDR1 SQVTM and CDR2 ANQGSEA come from the germline V gene. The germline V and J ends were trimmed by 4 bases and 3 bases, with 6 bases remaining between them. There are 11 residues in the CDR3. CDR3: CSVGQYTEAFF. DNA for the CDR3: TGCAGCGTTGGACAGTACACTGAAGCTTTCTTT.

This clonotype has ten or more counts. V usage is TRBV10-2 and J usage is TRBJ2-1; TRBD2 matches 7 bases. CDR3 length equals 15 residues. V trimming: 8 bases; J trimming: 9 bases; junction bases outside the gene matches: 16. Germline lookup yields CDR1 WSHSY and CDR2 SAAADI. DNA for the CDR3: TGCGCCAGCTTCGGTGAAGGGGAGGGCCGGGTTGAGCAGTTCTTC. It yields the protein CASFGEGEGRVEQFF.

In its sample, this clonotype was seen many times. The chain is built from TRBV5-1 and TRBJ1-6; D is unresolved. Germline CDR1 is SGHRS and CDR2 is YFSETQ. The CDR3 loop spans 15 amino acids. The ends were cut back, 4 bases at V and 0 bases at J, with 8 bases in the middle. The DNA for the CDR3 is TGCGCCAGCAGCCCCCGGAGCTCCTATAATTCACCCCTCCACTTT. Translated: CASSPRSSYNSPLHF.

J is TRBJ2-7 and V is TRBV6-1; D gene unclear. The germline CDR1 and CDR2 sequences are MNHNS and SASEGT. This CDR3 has 13 amino acids. The ends were cut back, 2 bases at V and 4 bases at J, with 9 bases in the middle. The CDR3 bases are TGTGCCAGCAGTGAATCTCTATCTTACGAGCAGTACGTC. Its translation: CASSESLSYEQYV.

In this sample, this clonotype turned up many times. V is TRBV12-3 or TRBV12-4 and J is TRBJ1-6, with 8 bases fitting TRBD1. V was pared by 7 bases and J by 10 bases, with 3 bases of the junction left unmatched. The CDR3 covers 12 residues. CDR3 in DNA: TGTGCCAGCACAGGGGGCGGATCACCCCTCCACTTT. Translated: CASTGGGSPLHF.

This clonotype was observed many times. The CDR3 DNA reads TGCGCCAGCAGCTTACTGCCGACGACAGGGCTTATGAATGTAGGTGGAAACACCATATATTTT. This codes for CASSLLPTTGLMNVGGNTIYF. This chain connects TRBV5-1 to TRBJ1-3, with TRBD1 identical over 7 bases. The CDR3 totals 21 residues. The J segment lost 3 bases and the V segment lost 2 bases, leaving 23 bases of the junction unmatched. Per the germline V gene, CDR1 is SGHRS and CDR2 is YFSETQ.

This chain joins TRBV20-1 and TRBJ2-3; 7 bases map to TRBD2. The CDR3 consists of 15 residues. The junction had 4 bases not matched to a gene; V was cut back by 1 base and J by 0 bases. Germline loops: CDR1 DFQATT, CDR2 SNEGSKA (reference sequence). This CDR3 is CSARVAGVSTDTQYF. The CDR3 DNA is TGCAGTGCTAGAGTTGCGGGGGTCAGCACAGATACGCAGTATTTT.

This clonotype was observed at least ten times. V gene TRBV29-1 combines with J gene TRBJ2-2; TRBD2 matches 12 bases. The CDR3 consists of 16 residues. In germline, CDR1 is SQVTM, CDR2 ANQGSEA. The J segment lost 3 bases and the V segment lost 4 bases, leaving 6 bases of the junction unmatched. CDR3: CSVVTSGRGDTGELFF. The CDR3, as DNA: TGCAGCGTTGTGACTAGCGGGAGAGGTGACACCGGGGAGCTGTTTTTT.